This TCR beta chain was recovered during a study of T cells in Graves' hyperthyroidism and ophthalmopathy. The investigators amplified TCR beta CDR3 regions from RNA transcripts. TCR CDR3 regions were first amplified by RT-PCR with HTBI primers. Via MiXCR, TCRdb re-called the multiplex PCR reads, giving one row per CDR3 protein. Of roughly 380,000 distinct CDR3 sequences in the sample, more than 11% were seen once. Graves' hyperthyroidism was deemed stable absent ophthalmopathy progression within 18 months. Hyperthyroidism in the patients, aged 18 to 65, was newly diagnosed and under 2 months in duration. Clinicians diagnosed patients from clinical symptoms, serum thyroxine and TRAb, thyroid ultrasound and orbital computed tomography. This clonotype was observed a few times. The sample comprised blood. This receptor was obtained from a woman aged 55-75 years with Graves' hyperthyroidism.

CDR3 DNA sequence: TGTGCCAGCACCGACGTGGGGGGCTACACCTTC. Residues: CASTDVGGYTF. V and J are TRBV6-2 or TRBV6-3 and TRBJ1-2; D is ambiguous. Germline CDR1 and CDR2: MNHEY and SVGEGT. The CDR3 runs 11 residues. V lost 7 bases to trimming and J lost 8 bases, with 11 bases between them.